The 12 T cell receptor beta chains presented below share a single source sample, sequenced in a study of Ad26.COV2.S vaccination and SARS-CoV-2 variants. Stated treatment: roughly 18 received Ad26.COV2.S at low or high dose, single or two shots; several received placebo; per-sample allocation not given. On day 63 after the first injection, vaccine and placebo recipients gave samples. The table came from immunoSEQ multiplex PCR; TCRdb's copy has only in-frame clones and leaves some out. The data show about 370,000 clones, about nine tenths seen once. Sample: peripheral blood, taken in a trial of Ad26.COV2.S vaccine versus placebo. The receptors were sampled from a person between 18 and 60 years old who received the Ad26.COV2.S COVID-19 vaccine or a placebo.

The chain carries TRBV7-9 and TRBJ2-5; no definite D call. CDR1 is SEHNR and CDR2 is FQNEAQ in the germline V gene (reference sequence). V lost 1 base and J lost 2, with 5 bases in between. There are 13 residues in the CDR3. In nucleotides, the CDR3 is TGTGCCAGCAGCTTAGAACCGCAAGAGACCCAGTACTTC. This codes for CASSLEPQETQYF.

The chain uses TRBV4-3 and TRBJ1-2, with D maybe TRBD1 (5 bases). V lost 0 bases to trimming and J lost 4 bases, with 9 bases between them. Germline V gene lookup returns CDR1 LGHNA and CDR2 YSLEER. The CDR3 has 14 amino acids. The CDR3 reads CASSQDTGAYGYTF. Written as DNA, the CDR3 is TGCGCCAGCAGCCAAGATACCGGGGCCTATGGCTACACCTTC.

The V and J genes are TRBV5-4 and TRBJ2-5, with TRBD2 as a possible D gene (6 bases). V lost 2 bases to trimming and J lost 0 bases, with 8 bases between them. The germline gives CDR1 SGHNT, CDR2 YYREEE (reference sequence). CDR3 length: 14 amino acids. This CDR3 reads CASSLAGNQETQYF. CDR3 bases: TGTGCCAGCAGCTTAGCGGGTAACCAAGAGACCCAGTACTTC.

CDR3 nucleotide sequence: TGTGCCAGTAGTATAGTGGGACAGGACACCGGGGAGCTGTTTTTT. This codes for CASSIVGQDTGELFF. The chain recombines TRBV19 with TRBJ2-2; 8 bases are shared with TRBD1. The CDR3 length is 15 residues. V gave up 1 base and J gave up 3 bases; unmatched junction bases: 1. Germline lookup yields CDR1 LNHDA and CDR2 SQIVND (reference sequence).

The gene calls are TRBV18 and TRBJ1-2; D is uncertain. Germline V gene lookup returns CDR1 KGHSH and CDR2 LQKENI. Trimming removed 3 bases from V and 3 bases from J, with 8 bases in between. The CDR3 loop spans 13 amino acids. CDR3 nucleotide sequence: TGTGCCAGCTCACCTAACAGATACTATGGCTACACCTTC. As protein: CASSPNRYYGYTF.

V gene TRBV27 combines with J gene TRBJ1-6, with D uncertain. The germline CDR1 and CDR2 sequences are MNHEY and SMNVEV (reference sequence). Trimming pared 2 bases from V and 7 bases from J, leaving 12 bases between. This CDR3 has 15 residues. The CDR3 coding sequence is TGTGCCAGCAGTTTAGGCTTTGGCTTGAATTCACCCCTCCACTTT. It encodes CASSLGFGLNSPLHF.

The rearrangement joins TRBV10-3 to TRBJ1-4, with TRBD1 identical over 12 bases. The V segment lost 3 bases and the J segment 4 bases; nucleotides outside the gene matches: 9. The CDR3 totals 18 residues. Germline lookup yields CDR1 ENHRY and CDR2 SYGVKD. The DNA of the CDR3 is TGTGCCATCAGTGACCGAGCGGGACAGGGGGCGTATAATGAAAAACTGTTTTTT. Its translation is CAISDRAGQGAYNEKLFF.

The chain joins TRBV5-8 to TRBJ2-2; D is unresolved. This CDR3 region has 11 residues. The germline gives CDR1 SGHTS, CDR2 YDEGEE. The V end lost 5 bases, the J end lost 4 bases, and 3 bases lay between the germline ends. The CDR3 sequence is CASRGTGELFF. Written as DNA, the CDR3 is TGTGCCAGCAGGGGCACCGGGGAGCTGTTTTTT. Together with reference TRBV5-8 and TRBJ2-2, the CDR3 gives the full variable domain: EAGVTQSPTHLIKTRGQQATLRCSPISGHTSVYWYQQALGLGLQFLLWYDEGEERNRGNFPPRFSGRQFPNYSSELNVNALELEDSALYLCASRGTGELFFGEGSRLTVL.

This rearrangement joins TRBV3-1 (or the pseudogene TRBV3-2) to TRBJ1-2; D is ambiguous. V dropped 4 bases and J dropped 5 bases, with 17 bases sitting between them. The CDR3 has 15 residues. Germline V gives CDR1 LGHDT, CDR2 YNNKEL (reference sequence). The CDR3 DNA reads TGTGCCAGCAGCCCGTGGGTCGGTGCCCCATATGGCTACACCTTC. It encodes CASSPWVGAPYGYTF.

In regard to this clone: At the DNA level, this CDR3 is encoded by other sequences in the same sample as well. The chain uses TRBV14 and TRBJ2-3; the D is unclear. This CDR3 has 14 residues. Trimming shortened V by 2 bases and J by 3 bases, and 9 bases separated the two germline ends. CDR1 and CDR2 from the germline V gene are SGHDN and FVKESK. CDR3 sequence reads: CASSQRQKTDTQYF. CDR3 DNA: TGTGCCAGCAGCCAAAGGCAGAAAACAGATACGCAGTATTTT.

J is TRBJ2-7 and V is TRBV11-3, with D possibly matching TRBD1 (6 bases). The length of the CDR3 is 15 residues. In germline, CDR1 is SGHNT, CDR2 YENEEA. The V end was cut by 0 bases, the J end by 6 bases, with 15 bases between. The CDR3 bases are TGTGCCAGCAGCTTAGATAGTCGCCAGGGGCGCGAGCAGTACTTC. It yields the protein CASSLDSRQGREQYF.

The DNA for the CDR3 is TGTGCCAGCAGTCTCCGACTCACCGGGGAGCTGTTTTTT. It specifies CASSLRLTGELFF. V is TRBV6-2 or TRBV6-3 and J is TRBJ2-2; D remains unclear. V was trimmed by 5 bases and J by 4 bases, leaving 8 bases between them. The CDR3 sequence is 13 residues long. Germline CDR1 reads MNHEY; CDR2 reads SVGEGT.